This section outlines one T cell receptor (beta chain) sequence together with its context. This entry is derived from a study of blood T cell repertoires in COVID-19. Overall study: Samples taken during acute and convalescent COVID-19 were collected in the United States, Italy and Spain.

The germline gives CDR1 SGHRS, CDR2 YFSETQ. The CDR3 runs 17 residues. V lost 0 bases, J lost 4 bases, and 13 bases stayed unmatched. Original data processing: Reference gene primer amplification yielded estimated nucleated cell counts. TCRdb keeps only in-frame clones here, not all; method: immunoSEQ multiplex PCR. V, J and clone size were drawn from that table, and D and trimming were deduced from the DNA. In the table there are 66,000 or so clones, around three quarters of which are singletons. Material: peripheral blood. This sequence originates from a human donor in a cohort sampled during active COVID-19. The chain links TRBV5-1 to TRBJ2-7; 7 nucleotides align to TRBD2. CDR3 amino acids: CASSLDPSLWGGYEQYF. Written as DNA, the CDR3 is TGCGCCAGCAGCTTGGACCCCTCGTTGTGGGGGGGTTACGAGCAGTACTTC.